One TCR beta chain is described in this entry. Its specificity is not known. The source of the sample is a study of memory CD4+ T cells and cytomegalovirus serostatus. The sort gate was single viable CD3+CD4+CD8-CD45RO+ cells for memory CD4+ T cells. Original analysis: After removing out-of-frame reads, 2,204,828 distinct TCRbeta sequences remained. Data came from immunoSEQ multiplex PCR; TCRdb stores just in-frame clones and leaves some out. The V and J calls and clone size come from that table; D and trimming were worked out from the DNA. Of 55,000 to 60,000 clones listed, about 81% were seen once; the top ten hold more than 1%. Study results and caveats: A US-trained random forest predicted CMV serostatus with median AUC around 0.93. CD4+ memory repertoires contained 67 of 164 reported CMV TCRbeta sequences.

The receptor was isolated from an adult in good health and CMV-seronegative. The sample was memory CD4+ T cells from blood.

In nucleotides, the CDR3 is TGTGCCACCCGCTGGGGAGCAGAATCCGAGACCCAGTACTTC. This sequence encodes CATRWGAESETQYF. The chain has TRBV15 and TRBJ2-5; TRBD2 is a possible D gene (5 bases). V lost 8 bases and J lost 5, with 18 bases in between. The CDR3 totals 14 residues. CDR1 LNHNV and CDR2 YYDKDF come from the germline V gene (reference sequence).